A single sample gave rise to the 5 T cell receptor beta chains below, sequenced in a study of blood T cell repertoires in COVID-19. Measured with immunoSEQ multiplex PCR; TCRdb has only the in-frame clones, and not every one. The sample holds 150,000 to 160,000 clones, more than 80% seen once. What was sequenced was peripheral blood. The receptors were gathered from a woman between 35 and 50 years old with acute or convalescent COVID-19.

The CDR3 coding sequence is TGTGCCAGCAGCCAACTAGCGATAAGCACAGATACGCAGTATTTT. Residues: CASSQLAISTDTQYF. The chain joins TRBV7-9 to TRBJ2-3; 7 bases line up with TRBD2. Trimming removed 5 bases from V and 0 bases from J; junction bases left unmatched: 5. CDR1 and CDR2 (germline): SEHNR, FQNEAQ (reference sequence). The CDR3 is 15 amino acids.

The V gene is TRBV3-1 (or the pseudogene TRBV3-2), the J gene TRBJ1-6; possible D gene TRBD1, 6 bases. This CDR3 has 15 amino acids. Germline CDR1 LGHDT, CDR2 YNNKEL (reference sequence). V dropped 1 base and J dropped 14 bases, with 18 bases sitting between them. The CDR3 bases are TGTGCCAGCAGCCAAGTCTTTTCGGGGGGCCTGGCCCTCCACTTT. Residues: CASSQVFSGGLALHF.

The V call is TRBV11-2, the J call TRBJ2-1; 9 positions agree with TRBD2. The germline gives CDR1 SGHAT, CDR2 FQNNGV. V shed 1 base, J shed 10 bases, and the junction held 8 bases outside the gene matches. The length of the CDR3 is 15 residues. CDR3 coding DNA: TGTGCCAGCAGCTTAGTTGTGGCGGGAGGGAGAGAGCAGTTCTTC. Its protein is CASSLVVAGGREQFF.

This clone was recorded a few times. The chain combines TRBV4-1 with TRBJ1-5; TRBD1 aligns across 7 bases. Looked up from germline, CDR1 is MGHRA and CDR2 is YSYEKL. The trim removed 4 bases at V and 4 bases at J, leaving 13 bases unmatched. The CDR3 loop spans 17 amino acids. The CDR3 protein is CASSPGTAKGFNQPQHF. The CDR3 nucleotides read TGCGCCAGCAGCCCGGGGACAGCGAAGGGCTTTAATCAGCCCCAGCATTTT.

V gene TRBV9 combines with J gene TRBJ2-3; D call uncertain. The CDR3 consists of 14 residues. V lost 4 bases to trimming and J lost 0 bases, with 9 bases between them. Germline CDR1 and CDR2: SGDLS and YYNGEE. The CDR3, as DNA: TGTGCCAGCAGCCCTGCGATAAGCACAGATACGCAGTATTTT. Amino acids: CASSPAISTDTQYF.